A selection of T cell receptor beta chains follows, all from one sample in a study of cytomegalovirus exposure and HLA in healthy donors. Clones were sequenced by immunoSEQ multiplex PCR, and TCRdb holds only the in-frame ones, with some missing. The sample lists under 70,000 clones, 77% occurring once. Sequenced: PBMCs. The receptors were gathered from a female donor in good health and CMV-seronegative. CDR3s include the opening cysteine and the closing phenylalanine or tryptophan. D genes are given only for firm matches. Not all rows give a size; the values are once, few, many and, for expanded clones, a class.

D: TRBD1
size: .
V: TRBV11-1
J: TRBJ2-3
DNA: TGTGCCAGCAGCCCCCGGGACAGAAGCACAGATACGCAGTATTTT
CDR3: CASSPRDRSTDTQYF

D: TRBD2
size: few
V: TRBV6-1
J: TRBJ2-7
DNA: TGTGCCAGCAGTGAACGGTTAGCGGGAGCCTACGAGCAGTACTTC
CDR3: CASSERLAGAYEQYF

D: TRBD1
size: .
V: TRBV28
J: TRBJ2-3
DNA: TGTGCCAGCAGCCGACAGGGGGAAACAGATACGCAGTATTTT
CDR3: CASSRQGETDTQYF

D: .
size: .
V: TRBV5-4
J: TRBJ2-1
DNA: TGTGCCAGCAGCTTGGCCGCCCCCAGGGAGGTCAATGAGCAGTTCTTC
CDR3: CASSLAAPREVNEQFF

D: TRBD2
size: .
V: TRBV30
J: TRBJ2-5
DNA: TGTGCCTGGAGTGCGTGGCCTAGCGGGAGTCTGGCCCGGGGGGGGACCCAGTACTTC
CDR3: CAWSAWPSGSLARGGTQYF

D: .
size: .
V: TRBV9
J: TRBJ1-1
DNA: TGTGCCAGCAGCCCCCAATTGAACACTGAAGCTTTCTTT
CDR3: CASSPQLNTEAFF

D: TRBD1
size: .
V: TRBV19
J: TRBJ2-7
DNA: TGTGCCAGTAGTATACAAGGACAGGGTATTTCGCAGTACTTC
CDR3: CASSIQGQGISQYF

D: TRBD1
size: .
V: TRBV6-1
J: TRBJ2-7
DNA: TGTGCCAGCAGTTCCCTGACAGGGGGCTACGAGCAGTACTTC
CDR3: CASSSLTGGYEQYF

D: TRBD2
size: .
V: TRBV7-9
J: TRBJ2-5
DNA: TGTGCCAGCAGCTTAGCGGGACTAGCGGTGGGCGGTGAGACCCAGTACTTC
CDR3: CASSLAGLAVGGETQYF

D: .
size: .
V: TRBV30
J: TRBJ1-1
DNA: TGTGCCTGGAGTGTACAGTTGAACACTGAAGCTTTCTTT
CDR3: CAWSVQLNTEAFF

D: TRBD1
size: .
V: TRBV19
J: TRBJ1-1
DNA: TGTGCCAGTAGTATCGGACAGGGAGAAGCTTTCTTT
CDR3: CASSIGQGEAFF

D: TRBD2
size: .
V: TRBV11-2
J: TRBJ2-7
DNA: TGTGCCAGCAGCTTAGGGGCAAGCGGGAGGGCCTACGAGCAGTACTTC
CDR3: CASSLGASGRAYEQYF

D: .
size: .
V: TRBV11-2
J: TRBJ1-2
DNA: TGTGCCAGCAGCTTTTTCGTCGGCATATCAGGGAATGGCTACACCTTC
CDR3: CASSFFVGISGNGYTF

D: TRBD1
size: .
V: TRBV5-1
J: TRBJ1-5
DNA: TGCGCCAGCAGCCCGACAGGGAACAATCAGCCCCAGCATTTT
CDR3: CASSPTGNNQPQHF

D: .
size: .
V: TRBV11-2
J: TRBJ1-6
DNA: TGTGCCAGCAGCTTAGAACCCACAGGGCCAAGTTCACCCCTCCACTTT
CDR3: CASSLEPTGPSSPLHF

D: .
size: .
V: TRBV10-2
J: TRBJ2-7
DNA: TGCGCCAGCAGTGAGTCAGGGACACTTGCCTACGAGCAGTACTTC
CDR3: CASSESGTLAYEQYF

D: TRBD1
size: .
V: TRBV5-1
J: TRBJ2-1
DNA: TGCGCCAGCAGCTTGGATTTCCCGGGACAGGGGGCCGATGAGCAGTTCTTC
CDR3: CASSLDFPGQGADEQFF

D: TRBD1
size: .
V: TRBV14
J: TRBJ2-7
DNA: TGTGCCAGCAGCCAAAGACGGGACAGTTCCTACGAGCAGTACTTC
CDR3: CASSQRRDSSYEQYF

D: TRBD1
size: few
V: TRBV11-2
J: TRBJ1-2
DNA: TGTGCCAGCAGCCTGTCGGACAGGGTAGCCTATGGCTACACCTTC
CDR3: CASSLSDRVAYGYTF

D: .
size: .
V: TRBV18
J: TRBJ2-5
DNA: TGTGCCAGCTCACCCGGGGAGTCCCAAGAGACCCAGTACTTC
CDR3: CASSPGESQETQYF

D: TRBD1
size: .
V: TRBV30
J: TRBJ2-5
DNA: TGTGCCTGGAGTCACCGTGACAGGGGCCAAGAGACCCAGTACTTC
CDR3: CAWSHRDRGQETQYF

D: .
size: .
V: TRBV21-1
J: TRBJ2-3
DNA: TGTGCCAGCAGCAAAAGGACTAGCGGGAGTTCAGATACGCAGTATTTT
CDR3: CASSKRTSGSSDTQYF

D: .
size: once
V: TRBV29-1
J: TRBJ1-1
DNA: TGCAGCGTGGGACCGACGGAGGGAGCTTTCTTT
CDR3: CSVGPTEGAFF

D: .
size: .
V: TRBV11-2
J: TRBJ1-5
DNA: TGTGCCAGCAGCTTAGCAGGGAGCAATCAGCCCCAGCATTTT
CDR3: CASSLAGSNQPQHF

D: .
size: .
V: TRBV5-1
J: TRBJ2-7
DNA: TGCGCCAGCAGCAGACAGAGCTCCTACGAGCAGTACTTC
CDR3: CASSRQSSYEQYF

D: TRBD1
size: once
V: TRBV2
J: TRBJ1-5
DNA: TGTGCCAGCCGGCGAGACCTACCGGACAGGGGAATTTATAGCAATCAGCCCCAGCATTTT
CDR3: CASRRDLPDRGIYSNQPQHF

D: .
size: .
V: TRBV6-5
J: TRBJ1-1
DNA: TGTGCCAGCAGCAGACAAGTTTTGACTGAAGCTTTCTTT
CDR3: CASSRQVLTEAFF

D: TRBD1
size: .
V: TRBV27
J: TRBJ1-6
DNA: TGTGCCAGCAGTTTATTAGACAGGGCTAATTCACCCCTCCACTTT
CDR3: CASSLLDRANSPLHF